The 19 T cell receptor beta chains presented below share a single source sample, sequenced in a study of blood T cell repertoires in COVID-19. TCRdb keeps only in-frame clones here, not all; method: immunoSEQ multiplex PCR. The sample includes some 110,000 clones, about 84% of them seen just once. Sequenced material: peripheral blood. These receptor sequences come from an older woman with acute or convalescent COVID-19.

The chain uses TRBV15 and TRBJ1-1, with TRBD1 as a possible D gene (5 bases). The CDR3 length is 13 residues. Germline lookup yields CDR1 LNHNV and CDR2 YYDKDF (reference sequence). Deletions cut 5 bases from V and 4 bases from J, with 11 bases between. CDR3 protein: CATSPGRGTEAFF. DNA for the CDR3: TGTGCCACCAGCCCCGGGAGGGGCACTGAAGCTTTCTTT.

The chain links TRBV6-6 to TRBJ1-6, with 7 bases fitting TRBD1. The germline V gene encodes CDR1 MNHNY and CDR2 SVGAGI (reference sequence). J was trimmed by 7 bases and V by 5 bases; bases with no gene match: 2. This CDR3 comprises 13 residues. CDR3 amino acids: CASSGDSNSPLHF. Written as DNA, the CDR3 is TGTGCCAGCAGTGGGGACAGCAATTCACCCCTCCACTTT.

In nucleotides, the CDR3 is TGTGCCAGCAGCTTCCCCAACGAGCAGTACTTC. Its protein product is CASSFPNEQYF. The gene calls are TRBV5-5 and TRBJ2-7; D uncertain. The CDR3 length is 11 residues. V lost 2 bases to trimming and J lost 5 bases, with 5 bases between them. Germline-derived CDR1 and CDR2 are SGHKS and YYEKEE (reference sequence).

This CDR3 is CASSFTTGNTEAFF. The CDR3 DNA is TGCGCCAGCAGCTTTACGACAGGGAACACTGAAGCTTTCTTT. The V call is TRBV5-1, the J call TRBJ1-1, with D possibly matching TRBD1 (6 bases). CDR3 length equals 14 residues. Germline-derived CDR1 and CDR2 are SGHRS and YFSETQ. The V end was cut by 2 bases, the J end by 1 base, with 9 bases between. Looking up the rest from reference TRBV5-1 and TRBJ1-1 gives the full variable domain: KAGVTQTPRYLIKTRGQQVTLSCSPISGHRSVSWYQQTPGQGLQFLFEYFSETQRNKGNFPGRFSGRQFSNSRSEMNVSTLELGDSALYLCASSFTTGNTEAFFGQGTRLTVV.

The chain combines TRBV7-2 with TRBJ2-5, with TRBD2 identical over 16 bases. This CDR3 has 16 residues. Germline-derived CDR1 and CDR2 are SGHTA and FQGNSA. V lost 7 bases to trimming and J lost 5 bases; unmatched junction nucleotides: 7. CDR3 DNA: TGTGCCAGCATCCTTGGGACTAGCGGGGGGGCGGAGACCCAGTACTTC. It is translated as CASILGTSGGAETQYF.

This chain links TRBV11-3 with TRBJ2-1; TRBD1 might be the D (5 bases). Trimming cost V 1 base and J 7 bases, with 20 bases left between them. The germline V gene has CDR1 SGHNT and CDR2 YENEEA. This CDR3 is 17 amino acids long. CDR3: CASSLAYWPGRSNEQFF. DNA for the CDR3: TGTGCCAGCAGCTTAGCCTACTGGCCAGGGCGATCGAATGAGCAGTTCTTC.

The chain has TRBV7-2 and TRBJ2-7; 9 bases line up with TRBD1. The CDR3 runs 14 residues. The trim removed 4 bases at V and 0 bases at J, leaving 1 base unmatched. Germline assignment: CDR1 SGHTA and CDR2 FQGNSA. The CDR3 bases are TGTGCCAGCAGCTCACAGGGGGCCTCCTACGAGCAGTACTTC. As protein: CASSSQGASYEQYF.

This clone has only one observation. Other DNA sequences from this sample encode an identical CDR3 as well. The J gene is TRBJ1-5, the V gene TRBV7-2; D gene unclear. V lost 1 base to trimming and J lost 3 bases, with 4 bases between them. Germline V lookup: CDR1 SGHTA, CDR2 FQGNSA. There are 13 residues in the CDR3. DNA of the CDR3: TGTGCCAGCAGCTTAGGGGCCAATCAGCCCCAGCATTTT. It encodes CASSLGANQPQHF. The variable domain in full, completed from reference TRBV7-2 and TRBJ1-5, reads GAGVSQSPSNKVTEKGKDVELRCDPISGHTALYWYRQSLGQGLEFLIYFQGNSAPDKSGLPSDRFSAERTGGSVSTLTIQRTQQEDSAVYLCASSLGANQPQHFGDGTRLSIL.

This chain links TRBV11-2 with TRBJ2-5; TRBD1 agrees at 8 bases. The CDR3 sequence is 15 residues long. From germline, CDR1 is SGHAT and CDR2 FQNNGV. J lost 2 bases, V lost 3 bases, and 5 bases had no gene match. The CDR3 loop reads CASSFGRTGQETQYF. Written as DNA, the CDR3 is TGTGCCAGCAGCTTCGGACGGACAGGGCAAGAGACCCAGTACTTC.

This clone was seen a few times. This rearrangement joins TRBV2 to TRBJ1-1; 9 bases are a match to TRBD1. Germline CDR1 and CDR2: SNHLY and FYNNEI. The CDR3 totals 14 residues. The V segment lost 6 bases and the J segment 4 bases; nucleotides outside the gene matches: 6. The DNA for the CDR3 is TGTGCCAGCAGCCCACAGGGGGCAAGCACTGAAGCTTTCTTT. It is translated as CASSPQGASTEAFF.

The chain uses TRBV7-9 and TRBJ1-1; 8 bases fit TRBD1. The CDR3 totals 14 residues. In germline, CDR1 is SEHNR, CDR2 FQNEAQ (reference sequence). V gave up 3 bases and J gave up 1 base; unmatched junction bases: 1. The CDR3 DNA reads TGTGCCAGCAGCTTCCAGGGGGCGAACACTGAAGCTTTCTTT. It encodes CASSFQGANTEAFF.

The table lists this clone with a few counts. V gene TRBV12-3 or TRBV12-4 combines with J gene TRBJ2-1; TRBD2 matches 7 bases. Trimming at V came to 7 bases and at J to 7 bases, leaving 4 bases not matched to a gene. CDR3 length: 12 amino acids. CDR3 loop: CASTSGTNEQFF. CDR3 DNA sequence: TGTGCCAGCACGAGCGGGACTAATGAGCAGTTCTTC.

The chain uses TRBV19 and TRBJ2-7; tentatively, D is TRBD1 (5 bases). The CDR3 extends over 15 amino acids. From germline, CDR1 is LNHDA and CDR2 SQIVND (reference sequence). Trimming removed 10 bases from V and 1 base from J, with 20 bases in between. CDR3 sequence: CATKEKTGFSYEQYF. The CDR3 DNA is TGTGCCACCAAAGAAAAAACAGGTTTTTCCTACGAGCAGTACTTC.

The chain combines TRBV29-1 with TRBJ2-1; 8 bases map to TRBD1. V gave up 8 bases and J gave up 0 bases; unmatched junction bases: 3. Germline V CDR1 and CDR2: SQVTM, ANQGSEA. CDR3 length: 13 amino acids. CDR3 sequence reads: CSYRGSSYNEQFF. The DNA for the CDR3 is TGCAGCTACAGGGGGTCCTCCTACAATGAGCAGTTCTTC.

The chain employs TRBV19 and TRBJ2-1; perhaps TRBD1 as D (5 bases). Germline V gives CDR1 LNHDA, CDR2 SQIVND (reference sequence). There are 17 residues in the CDR3. Trimming removed 3 bases at V and 5 bases at J, with 20 bases between. This chain's CDR3 is CASSMLSGQSNNNEQFF. The CDR3 DNA follows: TGTGCCAGTAGTATGTTGTCAGGGCAGAGCAATAACAATGAGCAGTTCTTC. The whole variable domain, remainder taken from reference TRBV19 and TRBJ2-1, is DGGITQSPKYLFRKEGQNVTLSCEQNLNHDAMYWYRQDPGQGLRLIYYSQIVNDFQKGDIAEGYSVSREKKESFPLTVTSAQKNPTAFYLCASSMLSGQSNNNEQFFGPGTRLTVL.

This chain uses TRBV6-5 with TRBJ2-3, with 10 bases aligning to TRBD1. Germline V gene lookup returns CDR1 MNHEY and CDR2 SVGAGI. CDR3 length: 14 amino acids. The V and J ends lost 4 bases and 6 bases, in that order; junction bases with no gene match: 4. As DNA, the CDR3 is TGTGCCAGCAGTTCGACAGGGGGCGCCGATACGCAGTATTTT. As protein: CASSSTGGADTQYF.

The rearrangement links TRBV12-3 or TRBV12-4 to TRBJ1-1; D ambiguous. Trimming cost V 6 bases and J 5 bases, with 13 bases left between them. This CDR3 has 13 amino acids. The CDR3 loop is CASRRDVGTEAFF. In DNA form, the CDR3 reads TGTGCCAGCAGGAGGGATGTGGGAACTGAAGCTTTCTTT.

This chain links TRBV20-1 with TRBJ2-1, with TRBD2 as a possible D gene (5 bases). CDR1 and CDR2 (germline): DFQATT, SNEGSKA (reference sequence). V dropped 3 bases and J dropped 1 base, with 10 bases sitting between them. CDR3 size: 14 residues. CDR3 coding DNA: TGCAGTGCTAGTCCCTCGGGATCCTACAATGAGCAGTTCTTC. Protein: CSASPSGSYNEQFF.

The chain combines TRBV28 with TRBJ2-2; 9 positions agree with TRBD1. Trimming took 8 bases from V and 5 from J; bases not matched to a gene: 3. Germline V CDR1 and CDR2: MDHEN, SYDVKM. The CDR3 runs to 13 residues. The CDR3 bases are TGTGCCAGCGACAGGGGGTTAACCGGGGAGCTGTTTTTT. As protein: CASDRGLTGELFF.